This T cell receptor (beta chain) was sequenced for a study of blood T cell repertoires in COVID-19 (dated by TCRdb to 2019 to 2021). Broadly, across the study: Collaborator samples came from the United States, Italy and Spain and covered acute and convalescent phases of COVID-19. The material from the prospective study consisted of cDNA or gDNA derived from T cells, B-cell-depleted T cells, or PBMCs. Subjects who had been exposed to COVID-19, were actively infected with it, or had recovered from it provided the deeply sampled blood TCRbeta repertoires that made up the dataset. The repertoires were released in a freely available public database meant as a resource for research on the immune response to SARS-CoV-2. The samples were drawn from the first 160 participants of the ongoing ImmuneRACE study and from 1,254 subjects provided by 6 global collaborators. A de-identified subject ID, COVID-19 status, age in years and sex were almost always included in the sample metadata. Where available, HLA class I and class II types were taken from metadata supplied by the sample provider and were not determined by assay-based typing. Paper-wide results and their limitations: The quantity of clinical and demographic metadata differed by source and by participant and was supplied without curation.

V is cut back by 4 bases and J by 1 base, with 7 bases in the junction unmatched. The germline V gene (reference sequence) supplies CDR1 SGHKS and CDR2 YYEKEE. The CDR3 contains 16 residues, cysteine and phenylalanine counted. The entry retains the CDR3 DNA only, 48 bases that are in frame from base 1. This clone appeared once. Its specific antigen is unknown. One base away there is no much larger clone; base qualities are not given. Participants in the prospective study were enrolled through a virtual design, were aged roughly 18 to 100 years, and lived in approximately 25 United States geographic areas. To assign participants to cohorts, the prospective study relied on clinical history that participants themselves reported in a screening survey and a study questionnaire. In the prospective study, whole blood, serum and a nasopharyngeal or oropharyngeal swab were collected from each participant by mobile phlebotomists. Additional blood draws and questionnaires over an approximately two-month period could optionally be provided by prospective study participants. Before DNA extraction, blood samples from the prospective study were shipped at room temperature or frozen.

The immunoSEQ Assay, a bias-controlled multiplex PCR, was used to amplify TCRbeta CDR3 regions from genomic DNA. The study's own analysis went as follows. The number of nucleated cells in each sample was estimated by amplification of reference gene primers within the assay. To quantify the absolute abundance of each unique TCRbeta CDR3 rearrangement, sequence reads were collapsed and filtered. For each sample, productive Simpson clonality was calculated as the square root of Simpson's diversity index over productive rearrangements. This is the immuneACCESS table as TCRdb keeps it, with only in-frame sequences that have V and J called. A part of the clones is gone; compared with another copy, unresolved V genes explain less than half, and the rest is unexplained. V and J calls and clone size follow that table, whereas D and trimming were derived from the DNA. This sample comprises 200,000 or so clones, approximately 90% of them detected only once. The biggest ten clones account for about 4% of the sample.

This TCR was recovered from a woman aged 35 to 49 with acute COVID-19. Recombination joined TRBV5-5 with TRBJ2-2; 7 nucleotides in the junction match TRBD1. The material sequenced was PBMCs or T cells enriched from blood (not recorded which). The DNA reads as follows: TGTGCCAGCAGCCGTATTGGGACAGAGAACACCGGGGAGCTGTTTTTT. Its product reads: CASSRIGTENTGELFF.